The 26 T cell receptor beta chains below come from one sample, sequenced in a study of blood T cell repertoires in COVID-19. Some clones are missing from TCRdb's copy, which holds only in-frame ones; the method was immunoSEQ multiplex PCR. The sample carries about 260,000 clones, just under 85% recorded once. The sequencing input was peripheral blood. These receptors were obtained from a woman at least 80 years old with acute or convalescent COVID-19.

The rearrangement links TRBV15 to TRBJ1-1; D remains ambiguous. Trimming stripped 1 base from V and 6 bases from J, with 6 bases between. CDR3 length: 12 amino acids. Germline loops: CDR1 LNHNV, CDR2 YYDKDF (reference sequence). Written as DNA, the CDR3 is TGTGCCACCAGCAGAGTCGGGTCTGAAGCTTTCTTT. Translation gives CATSRVGSEAFF.

J is TRBJ1-6 and V is TRBV4-3; D is perhaps TRBD1 (5 bases). Germline loops: CDR1 LGHNA, CDR2 YSLEER. Trimming shortened V by 0 bases and J by 0 bases, and 9 bases separated the two germline ends. The CDR3 is 17 residues long. The CDR3 sequence: CASSQDEDSSYNSPLHF. For the CDR3, the DNA is TGCGCCAGCAGCCAAGACGAAGACAGCTCCTATAATTCACCCCTCCACTTT.

The genes are TRBV11-2 and TRBJ1-3; the match to TRBD1 covers 9 bases. CDR3 length: 19 amino acids. The ends lost 5 bases at V and 0 bases at J; junction bases unmatched: 14. CDR1 and CDR2 from the germline V gene are SGHAT and FQNNGV. CDR3 protein: CASSLHGTGRTSSGNTIYF. The CDR3 nucleotides are TGTGCCAGCAGCCTTCACGGGACAGGGAGAACTAGCTCTGGAAACACCATATATTTT.

The chain links TRBV7-8 to TRBJ1-2, with 9 bases fitting TRBD1. The ends lost 0 bases at V and 4 bases at J; junction bases unmatched: 6. Germline V CDR1 and CDR2: SGHVS, FQNEAQ. This CDR3 comprises 16 residues. The CDR3 coding sequence is TGTGCCAGCAGCTTAGCGTCCGGACAGGGGAGCTATGGCTACACCTTC. It yields the protein CASSLASGQGSYGYTF.

Here the CDR3 DNA reads TGTGCCAGCAAAAGGGGACTAGCTTCGAACACCGGGGAGCTGTTTTTT. This translates into CASKRGLASNTGELFF. The chain uses TRBV28 and TRBJ2-2; 9 nucleotides align to TRBD2. The germline V gene has CDR1 MDHEN and CDR2 SYDVKM. With 7 bases clipped from V and 0 bases from J, the junction kept 6 bases outside the gene matches. The CDR3 length is 16 residues.

V is TRBV7-3 and J is TRBJ2-1; D might be TRBD2 (5 bases). Trimming removed 5 bases at V and 7 bases at J, with 15 bases between. The CDR3 covers 14 residues. Germline V CDR1 and CDR2: SGHTA, FQGTGA. CDR3 in DNA: TGTGCCAGCAGCAGCCAAAGGTCGGGAAATGAGCAGTTCTTC. The encoded protein is CASSSQRSGNEQFF.

The V call is TRBV6-2 or TRBV6-3, the J call TRBJ1-1, with 11 positions matching TRBD1. Per the germline V gene, CDR1 is MNHEY and CDR2 is SVGEGT. This CDR3 is built from 16 residues. The trim removed 6 bases at V and 1 base at J, leaving 7 bases unmatched. The DNA for the CDR3 is TGTGCCAGCAGCGGACAGGGGGCGCGTTCGAACACTGAAGCTTTCTTT. Amino acid sequence: CASSGQGARSNTEAFF.

This clone has a single count. The chain couples TRBV7-9 to TRBJ2-1, with D perhaps TRBD2 (5 bases). The CDR3 spans 17 residues. Germline loops: CDR1 SEHNR, CDR2 FQNEAQ (reference sequence). The V end lost 2 bases, the J end lost 8 bases, and 22 bases lay between the germline ends. CDR3 sequence (DNA): TGTGCCAGCAGCTTATCCTCCTTCTCAAGCGGTATCGATGAGCAGTTCTTC. Translation: CASSLSSFSSGIDEQFF.

The rearrangement joins TRBV7-3 to TRBJ2-3; D might be TRBD2 (6 bases). Between the trimmed V and J ends, which lost 5 bases and 3 bases, there was a span of 12 bases. CDR1 and CDR2 (germline): SGHTA, FQGTGA. The CDR3 spans 14 residues. CDR3 nucleotide sequence: TGTGCCAGCAGCCATGGGGGGAGGACAGATACGCAGTATTTT. Amino acid sequence: CASSHGGRTDTQYF.

The chain is built from TRBV20-1 and TRBJ2-2; TRBD2 matches at 8 bases. CDR3 length: 16 residues. Looked up from germline, CDR1 is DFQATT and CDR2 is SNEGSKA (reference sequence). The junction had 9 bases not matched to a gene; V was cut back by 3 bases and J by 3 bases. The CDR3 coding sequence is TGCAGTGCTAGTGATGCGGGAGGACATTACACCGGGGAGCTGTTTTTT. This encodes CSASDAGGHYTGELFF.

This chain joins TRBV30 and TRBJ1-2; D might be TRBD1 (5 bases). The CDR3 has 13 residues. Germline V gene data show CDR1 as GTSNPN and CDR2 as SVGIG (reference sequence). The V end was cut by 0 bases, the J end by 5 bases, with 10 bases between. CDR3 DNA sequence: TGTGCCTGGAGTGTCAGCCAGGGATATGGCTACACCTTC. It translates to CAWSVSQGYGYTF.

This chain uses TRBV5-1 with TRBJ1-3, with a possible D match to TRBD1 (5 bases). V was cut by 0 bases and J by 0 bases, with 16 bases left in between. Germline V gene sequence: CDR1 SGHRS, CDR2 YFSETQ. This CDR3 contains 18 residues. CDR3 DNA sequence: TGCGCCAGCAGCTTGGGGGGCAGAAGAGGAGCCTCTGGAAACACCATATATTTT. Residues: CASSLGGRRGASGNTIYF.

The chain recombines TRBV11-2 with TRBJ1-2; D not certain. The V end lost 5 bases, the J end lost 4 bases, and 8 bases lay between the germline ends. This CDR3 region has 12 residues. From germline, CDR1 is SGHAT and CDR2 FQNNGV. The CDR3 sequence: CASSQNLYGYTF. CDR3 coding DNA: TGTGCCAGCAGCCAGAACCTCTATGGCTACACCTTC.

The chain employs TRBV7-2 and TRBJ1-2, with TRBD1 identical over 8 bases. Germline CDR1 and CDR2: SGHTA and FQGNSA. The CDR3 is 13 amino acids. J gave up 3 bases and V 5 bases, and 2 bases lay outside the gene matches. Here the CDR3 reads CASSPQGDYGYTF. CDR3 in DNA: TGTGCCAGCAGCCCACAGGGGGACTATGGCTACACCTTC.

The count of this clone is one. The V call is TRBV19, the J call TRBJ1-4; D call uncertain. Per germline, CDR1 LNHDA and CDR2 SQIVND (reference sequence). The CDR3 consists of 14 residues. With 8 bases removed from V and 7 bases from J, the gap between germline ends came to 17 bases. This CDR3 is CASPSSDLGEKLFF. CDR3 coding DNA: TGTGCCAGTCCCTCATCGGATCTAGGTGAAAAACTGTTTTTT.

The chain has TRBV5-5 and TRBJ1-1; D is unclear. CDR1 and CDR2 (germline): SGHKS, YYEKEE (reference sequence). This CDR3 contains 14 residues. The V gene lost 2 bases and the J gene lost 4 bases, with 12 bases spanning the gap. As DNA, the CDR3 is TGTGCCAGCAGCTTTCGGGAGCAGACCACTGAAGCTTTCTTT. Amino acid sequence: CASSFREQTTEAFF.

The J gene is TRBJ2-1, the V gene TRBV19; 9 bases are shared with TRBD1. V was pared by 5 bases and J by 0 bases, with 2 bases of the junction left unmatched. The germline V gene has CDR1 LNHDA and CDR2 SQIVND (reference sequence). The CDR3 length is 15 residues. The CDR3 nucleotides are TGTGCCAGTAGTTCGGACAGGGGCTCCTACAATGAGCAGTTCTTC. This translates into CASSSDRGSYNEQFF.

V is TRBV7-2 and J is TRBJ1-2; no firm D call. This CDR3 has 14 amino acids. The germline V gene has CDR1 SGHTA and CDR2 FQGNSA. V lost 6 bases, J lost 5 bases, and 16 bases lay in between. CDR3 amino acids: CASSQRPGGYGYTF. CDR3 DNA: TGTGCCAGCAGTCAGCGGCCGGGAGGTTATGGCTACACCTTC. Full variable domain (rest looked up from reference TRBV7-2 and TRBJ1-2): GAGVSQSPSNKVTEKGKDVELRCDPISGHTALYWYRQSLGQGLEFLIYFQGNSAPDKSGLPSDRFSAERTGGSVSTLTIQRTQQEDSAVYLCASSQRPGGYGYTFGSGTRLTVV.

This clone was detected only a few times. The genes are TRBV6-5 and TRBJ1-1, with no clear D. The CDR3 contains 11 residues. The V gene lost 6 bases and the J gene lost 7 bases, with 9 bases spanning the gap. Germline-derived CDR1 and CDR2 are MNHEY and SVGAGI. CDR3 nucleotide sequence: TGTGCCAGCAGGAGCATTTTTGAAGCTTTCTTT. Protein: CASRSIFEAFF.

The chain recombines TRBV4-1 with TRBJ1-6, with TRBD1 matching over 7 bases. Germline V gives CDR1 MGHRA, CDR2 YSYEKL. The V and J ends lost 1 base and 10 bases, in that order; junction bases with no gene match: 7. The length of the CDR3 is 15 residues. CDR3 nucleotides: TGCGCCAGCAGCCAAGTGACAGGGACCGACTCACCCCTCCACTTT. Residues: CASSQVTGTDSPLHF.

This rearrangement joins TRBV4-3 to TRBJ2-3; TRBD2 is a possible D gene (6 bases). V gave up 0 bases and J gave up 4 bases, with 17 bases separating them. Germline V gene sequence: CDR1 LGHNA, CDR2 YSLEER. The CDR3 covers 17 residues. The CDR3 region has the DNA TGCGCCAGCAGCCAAGATCGGGGGACGCTAGGCGCAGATACGCAGTATTTT. Amino acid sequence: CASSQDRGTLGADTQYF.

The V call is TRBV18, the J call TRBJ2-7, with 8 bases matching TRBD1. J lost 7 bases, V lost 6 bases, and 11 bases had no gene match. This CDR3 is 14 amino acids long. CDR1 and CDR2 (germline): KGHSH, LQKENI. CDR3 region: CASSRTGWMGEQYF. The DNA of the CDR3 is TGTGCCAGCTCGAGGACAGGGTGGATGGGGGAGCAGTACTTC.

V is TRBV4-2 and J is TRBJ1-1, with D maybe TRBD1 (6 bases). Trimming removed 1 base from V and 5 bases from J, with 14 bases in between. There are 15 residues in the CDR3. Germline lookup yields CDR1 LGHNA and CDR2 YNFKEQ. CDR3 residues: CASSQGRGGRTEAFF. CDR3 DNA sequence: TGTGCCAGCAGCCAAGGTCGCGGGGGCCGGACTGAAGCTTTCTTT.

This clone was observed a few times. The chain's CDR3 is CASGNEKLFF. In DNA form, the CDR3 reads TGTGCCTCGGGGAATGAAAAACTGTTTTTT. The chain employs TRBV28 and TRBJ1-4; D not resolved. CDR1 is MDHEN, CDR2 SYDVKM, per germline. The CDR3 has 10 residues. V was clipped by 11 bases and J by 5 bases, with 6 bases between them.

This clone was detected once. The chain employs TRBV6-2 or TRBV6-3 and TRBJ2-7; the match to TRBD1 covers 8 bases. The CDR3 is made up of 15 amino acids. Losses at the gene ends were 5 bases for V and 0 bases for J; bases not matched to a gene: 6. CDR1 and CDR2 (germline): MNHEY, SVGEGT. The CDR3 reads CASSHRQGSSYEQYF. The CDR3 DNA is TGTGCCAGCAGTCACCGACAGGGGAGCTCCTACGAGCAGTACTTC.

The V and J genes are TRBV9 and TRBJ2-1; tentatively, D is TRBD1 (6 bases). In germline, CDR1 is SGDLS, CDR2 YYNGEE. The CDR3 runs to 15 residues. The V end was cut by 3 bases, the J end by 1 base, with 11 bases between. CDR3 nucleotide sequence: TGTGCCAGCAGCGCACAGGGCCTGTCCTACAATGAGCAGTTCTTC. Protein product: CASSAQGLSYNEQFF.